This is a list of T cell receptor beta chains from one sample in a study of neurological immune-mediated disorders. One entry per CDR3 protein results from TCRdb running MiXCR on the 5' RACE reads. The table has more than 50,000 distinct CDR3 sequences, 3.7% seen once; the top ten hold around 2.2%. The specimen sequenced was PBMCs. All receptors come from a woman aged 45-65 years with multiple sclerosis. Each CDR3 is given with its conserved first and last residue. Fields, in order: J gene, V gene, clone size, D gene, CDR3 length, CDR3 protein, CDR3 DNA. The D gene is left open where the match is weak. Clone size appears in some rows only: once, few, many, or a class for an expanded clone.

>TRBJ2-1|TRBV27|few|NA|13
CASSFSVNNEQFF
TGTGCCAGCAGTTTTAGCGTCAACAATGAGCAGTTCTTC
>TRBJ2-1|TRBV5-5|many|NA|15
CASSLVDGSYNEQFF
TGTGCCAGCAGCTTGGTGGACGGGTCCTACAATGAGCAGTTCTTC
>TRBJ2-1|TRBV5-1|many|TRBD2|17
CASSHSSGGAFYNEQFF
TGCGCCAGCAGCCATTCTAGCGGGGGCGCATTCTACAATGAGCAGTTCTTC
>TRBJ1-5|TRBV20-1|many|TRBD1|13
CSARGQGTQPQHF
TGCAGTGCTAGAGGACAGGGCACCCAGCCCCAGCATTTT
>TRBJ2-1|TRBV12-3/TRBV12-4|many|NA|12
CASGRQDNEQFF
TGTGCCAGCGGGAGACAGGACAATGAGCAGTTCTTC
>TRBJ2-5|TRBV5-1|many|NA|14
CASSLALGQETQYF
TGCGCCAGCAGCTTGGCCCTCGGACAAGAGACCCAGTACTTC
>TRBJ2-1|TRBV20-1|many|NA|15
CSAPRAGAVYNEQFF
TGCAGTGCTCCCCGTGCCGGGGCGGTCTACAATGAGCAGTTCTTC
>TRBJ2-7|TRBV6-6|few|TRBD2|12
CASSYEREGQYF
TGTGCCAGCAGTTACGAGAGGGAGGGGCAGTACTTC
>TRBJ2-5|TRBV6-6|many|TRBD2|16
CASSYPGTSGEETQYF
TGTGCCAGCAGTTACCCGGGGACTAGCGGGGAAGAGACCCAGTACTTC
>TRBJ1-6|TRBV12-3/TRBV12-4|many|NA|12
CASNRADSPLHF
TGTGCCAGTAATAGGGCGGATTCACCCCTCCACTTT
>TRBJ1-1|TRBV20-1|many|TRBD1|14
CSARPDRENTEAFF
TGCAGTGCTAGACCGGACAGGGAAAACACTGAAGCTTTCTTT
>TRBJ2-1|TRBV12-3/TRBV12-4|many|NA|15
CASSSTGSSYNEQFF
TGTGCCAGCAGTTCTACAGGTTCCTCCTACAATGAGCAGTTCTTC
>TRBJ2-2|TRBV9|NA|TRBD1|15
CASSNGQGDTGELFF
TGTGCCAGCAGCAACGGACAGGGGGACACCGGGGAGCTGTTTTTT
>TRBJ2-2|TRBV10-3|many|NA|13
CAIEPANTGELFF
TGTGCCATCGAACCCGCGAACACCGGGGAGCTGTTTTTT
>TRBJ2-1|TRBV29-1|many|NA|12
CSVESNWDEQFF
TGCAGCGTTGAATCGAATTGGGATGAGCAGTTCTTC
>TRBJ1-1|TRBV5-1|many|TRBD1|12
CASSDEGARAFF
TGCGCCAGCAGCGACGAGGGGGCAAGGGCTTTCTTT
>TRBJ2-3|TRBV20-1|many|NA|14
CSARDSSQTDTQYF
TGCAGTGCTAGGGACAGTTCCCAGACAGATACGCAGTATTTT
>TRBJ1-1|TRBV5-1|many|TRBD1|14
CASSPDRGNTEAFF
TGCGCCAGCAGCCCGGACAGGGGAAACACTGAAGCTTTCTTT
>TRBJ1-5|TRBV2|NA|NA|14
CASRKDRSNQPQNF
TGTGCCAGCAGGAAGGACAGAAGCAATCAGCCCCAGAATTTT
>TRBJ2-1|TRBV29-1|many|NA|11
CSGEVAGEQFF
TGCAGCGGTGAGGTGGCTGGCGAGCAGTTCTTC
>TRBJ2-7|TRBV5-4|many|NA|14
CASSLDGGPYEQYF
TGTGCCAGCAGCTTGGACGGCGGGCCTTACGAGCAGTACTTC
>TRBJ2-1|TRBV10-3|many|TRBD2|15
CAIRASGMSYNEQFF
TGTGCCATCAGAGCAAGCGGGATGTCCTACAATGAGCAGTTCTTC
>TRBJ2-5|TRBV20-1|many|TRBD2|16
CSAMGAVSGDQETQYF
TGCAGTGCTATGGGAGCGGTTAGCGGGGATCAAGAGACCCAGTACTTC
>TRBJ2-3|TRBV20-1|many|NA|14
CSAFGGDGTDTQYF
TGCAGTGCTTTTGGAGGTGACGGCACAGATACGCAGTATTTT
>TRBJ1-6|TRBV20-1|many|NA|13
CSARGQVNSPLHF
TGCAGTGCTAGAGGGCAGGTTAATTCACCCCTCCACTTT
>TRBJ2-1|TRBV4-3|many|NA|15
CASSHGQSSYNEQFF
TGCGCCAGCAGCCATGGACAGAGCTCCTACAATGAGCAGTTCTTC
>TRBJ2-7|TRBV20-1|many|NA|12
CSATGTGYEQYF
TGCAGTGCCACCGGGACGGGATACGAGCAGTACTTC
>TRBJ2-3|TRBV29-1|NA|NA|13
CSVEGGAMDTQYF
TGCAGCGTTGAAGGGGGGGCTATGGATACGCAGTATTTT